A selection of T cell receptor beta chains follows, all from one sample in a study of T cell responses to AZD1222 COVID-19 vaccine. Method: immunoSEQ multiplex PCR; TCRdb's copy keeps in-frame clones and lacks some. In the table there are 100,000 to 150,000 clones, roughly 84% of which are singletons. The input for sequencing was peripheral blood, taken on day 0 of AZD1222 vaccination. The receptor source for this set is an adult in good health. Each CDR3 is given with its conserved first and last residue. D genes are given only for firm matches. The size of a clone is reported for some rows only, either as once, few or many, or as a class for expanded clones.

d_call: TRBD2
clone_size: once
j_call: TRBJ2-3
v_call: TRBV11-3
cdr3_aa: CASSLEGGGDTQYF
cdr3_nt: TGTGCCAGCAGCTTAGAAGGCGGGGGAGATACGCAGTATTTT

d_call: -
clone_size: -
j_call: TRBJ1-2
v_call: TRBV5-1
cdr3_aa: CASSLGVSVNYGYTF
cdr3_nt: TGCGCCAGCAGCTTGGGAGTCAGCGTTAACTATGGCTACACCTTC

d_call: TRBD1
clone_size: -
j_call: TRBJ1-1
v_call: TRBV2
cdr3_aa: CASSTGQGMNTEAFF
cdr3_nt: TGTGCCAGCAGTACGGGACAGGGCATGAACACTGAAGCTTTCTTT

d_call: -
clone_size: -
j_call: TRBJ1-6
v_call: TRBV7-2
cdr3_aa: CASSQFPWGSPLHF
cdr3_nt: TGTGCCAGCAGCCAGTTTCCCTGGGGTTCACCCCTCCACTTT

d_call: -
clone_size: few
j_call: TRBJ1-1
v_call: TRBV5-6
cdr3_aa: CASSLAGGRYAFF
cdr3_nt: TGTGCCAGCAGCTTGGCCGGGGGCAGGTACGCTTTCTTT

d_call: -
clone_size: -
j_call: TRBJ2-1
v_call: TRBV10-3
cdr3_aa: CATGQGGQGNEQFF
cdr3_nt: TGTGCCACCGGACAAGGGGGGCAGGGCAATGAGCAGTTCTTC

d_call: -
clone_size: -
j_call: TRBJ2-7
v_call: TRBV27
cdr3_aa: CASSSPFREGNNEQYF
cdr3_nt: TGTGCCAGCAGTTCCCCCTTTCGTGAAGGGAACAACGAGCAGTACTTC

d_call: -
clone_size: -
j_call: TRBJ2-7
v_call: TRBV9
cdr3_aa: CASSVGEGRFEQYF
cdr3_nt: TGTGCCAGCAGCGTAGGCGAGGGACGGTTTGAGCAGTACTTC

d_call: TRBD1
clone_size: once
j_call: TRBJ1-2
v_call: TRBV6-5
cdr3_aa: CATQGNYGYTF
cdr3_nt: TGTGCCACACAGGGGAACTATGGCTACACCTTC

d_call: -
clone_size: -
j_call: TRBJ1-6
v_call: TRBV20-1
cdr3_aa: CSASRAGIQSPLHF
cdr3_nt: TGCAGTGCTAGTCGCGCAGGGATCCAATCACCCCTCCACTTT

d_call: -
clone_size: -
j_call: TRBJ1-2
v_call: TRBV7-9
cdr3_aa: CASSITGAQSYGYTF
cdr3_nt: TGTGCCAGCAGCATAACGGGGGCCCAATCATATGGCTACACCTTC

d_call: -
clone_size: -
j_call: TRBJ1-6
v_call: TRBV7-2
cdr3_aa: CASSLSRQHNSPLHF
cdr3_nt: TGTGCCAGCAGCTTATCAAGGCAGCATAATTCACCCCTCCACTTT

d_call: -
clone_size: -
j_call: TRBJ1-2
v_call: TRBV5-1
cdr3_aa: CASSPGLPAAYGYTF
cdr3_nt: TGCGCCAGCAGTCCGGGACTCCCCGCGGCCTATGGCTACACCTTC

d_call: TRBD2
clone_size: -
j_call: TRBJ2-5
v_call: TRBV6-2/TRBV6-3
cdr3_aa: CASSYSGGGQETQYF
cdr3_nt: TGTGCCAGCAGTTACAGTGGGGGGGGCCAAGAGACCCAGTACTTC

d_call: TRBD2
clone_size: -
j_call: TRBJ2-2
v_call: TRBV6-2/TRBV6-3
cdr3_aa: CASSYWSGGTGELFF
cdr3_nt: TGTGCCAGCAGTTACTGGTCGGGGGGCACCGGGGAGCTGTTTTTT

d_call: TRBD1
clone_size: once
j_call: TRBJ1-3
v_call: TRBV15
cdr3_aa: CATSSEPTGVPGNTIYF
cdr3_nt: TGTGCCACCAGCAGTGAGCCCACAGGGGTTCCTGGAAACACCATATATTTT

d_call: -
clone_size: -
j_call: TRBJ1-1
v_call: TRBV5-1
cdr3_aa: CASSLGNGPMNTEAFF
cdr3_nt: TGCGCCAGCAGCTTGGGAAACGGCCCCATGAACACTGAAGCTTTCTTT

d_call: -
clone_size: once
j_call: TRBJ1-2
v_call: TRBV6-5
cdr3_aa: CASTSSGWQGSYYTF
cdr3_nt: TGTGCCAGCACCTCCTCGGGATGGCAGGGGTCATACTACACCTTC

d_call: TRBD2
clone_size: few
j_call: TRBJ2-7
v_call: TRBV7-8
cdr3_aa: CASARGGRYEQYF
cdr3_nt: TGTGCCAGCGCACGGGGGGGCAGGTACGAGCAGTACTTC

d_call: -
clone_size: -
j_call: TRBJ2-7
v_call: TRBV12-3/TRBV12-4
cdr3_aa: CASSSRLAGTQGF
cdr3_nt: TGTGCCAGCAGTTCCCGTTTGGCGGGGACGCAGGGCTTC

d_call: -
clone_size: few
j_call: TRBJ2-5
v_call: TRBV19
cdr3_aa: CASSTRPDRQETQYF
cdr3_nt: TGTGCCAGTAGTACCCGACCTGACAGACAAGAGACCCAGTACTTC

d_call: TRBD1
clone_size: -
j_call: TRBJ2-7
v_call: TRBV12-3/TRBV12-4
cdr3_aa: CASRSRQGYEQYF
cdr3_nt: TGTGCCAGCAGGAGCAGACAGGGCTACGAGCAGTACTTC

d_call: -
clone_size: -
j_call: TRBJ1-1
v_call: TRBV2
cdr3_aa: CASRDGPFEAFF
cdr3_nt: TGTGCCAGCAGGGATGGGCCTTTTGAAGCTTTCTTT

d_call: -
clone_size: once
j_call: TRBJ1-4
v_call: TRBV2
cdr3_aa: CASSEAGRGFAATNEKLFF
cdr3_nt: TGTGCCAGCAGTGAAGCAGGTCGAGGGTTTGCGGCAACTAATGAAAAACTGTTTTTT

d_call: -
clone_size: once
j_call: TRBJ1-1
v_call: TRBV6-4
cdr3_aa: CASSDGVWTEAFF
cdr3_nt: TGTGCCAGCAGTGACGGGGTATGGACTGAAGCTTTCTTT

d_call: -
clone_size: -
j_call: TRBJ1-5
v_call: TRBV5-1
cdr3_aa: CASSLDSASNQPQHF
cdr3_nt: TGCGCCAGCAGTTTGGACAGTGCAAGCAATCAGCCCCAGCATTTT

d_call: TRBD2
clone_size: -
j_call: TRBJ2-3
v_call: TRBV29-1
cdr3_aa: CSAQGLGGTDTQYF
cdr3_nt: TGCAGCGCCCAGGGACTAGGGGGCACAGATACGCAGTATTTT

d_call: -
clone_size: -
j_call: TRBJ1-5
v_call: TRBV21-1
cdr3_aa: CASSKPPGPGGSQPQHF
cdr3_nt: TGTGCCAGCAGCAAACCCCCTGGGCCAGGGGGTAGTCAGCCCCAGCATTTT

d_call: -
clone_size: few
j_call: TRBJ2-3
v_call: TRBV18
cdr3_aa: CASSPRARGITDTQYF
cdr3_nt: TGTGCCAGCTCACCAAGAGCCAGGGGAATCACAGATACGCAGTATTTT

d_call: -
clone_size: -
j_call: TRBJ2-7
v_call: TRBV7-2
cdr3_aa: CASSFRLPYEQYF
cdr3_nt: TGTGCCAGCAGCTTTCGCTTGCCCTACGAGCAGTACTTC

d_call: TRBD1
clone_size: -
j_call: TRBJ1-4
v_call: TRBV7-9
cdr3_aa: CASSPNSNRGNEKLFF
cdr3_nt: TGTGCCAGCAGCCCTAACAGTAACAGGGGGAATGAAAAACTGTTTTTT